The sequence of this T cell receptor beta chain was determined in a study of T cells in localized non-small cell lung cancer. As to this clone: Antigen specificity is unknown.

This CDR3 has 15 residues. The V end lost 3 bases, the J end lost 0 bases, and 11 bases lay between the germline ends. The V gene's germline CDR1 is SGHVS and CDR2 FQNEAQ. Assay: immunoSEQ multiplex PCR; the TCRdb copy retains only in-frame clones and omits some. The sample lists fewer than 75,000 clones, 70% to 85% occurring once. Study-level results: As only one tumor region underwent sequencing, heterogeneity remains possible. Higher adjacent-lung clonality was associated with shorter survival.

Sequencing used peripheral blood, obtained before any cancer treatment. The sequence was collected from a female donor over 55 with stage I lung adenocarcinoma. The chain is built from TRBV7-8 and TRBJ1-1; D is unclear. Here the CDR3 reads CASSLRPWMNTEAFF. Here the CDR3 DNA reads TGTGCCAGCAGCTTGAGACCGTGGATGAACACTGAAGCTTTCTTT.